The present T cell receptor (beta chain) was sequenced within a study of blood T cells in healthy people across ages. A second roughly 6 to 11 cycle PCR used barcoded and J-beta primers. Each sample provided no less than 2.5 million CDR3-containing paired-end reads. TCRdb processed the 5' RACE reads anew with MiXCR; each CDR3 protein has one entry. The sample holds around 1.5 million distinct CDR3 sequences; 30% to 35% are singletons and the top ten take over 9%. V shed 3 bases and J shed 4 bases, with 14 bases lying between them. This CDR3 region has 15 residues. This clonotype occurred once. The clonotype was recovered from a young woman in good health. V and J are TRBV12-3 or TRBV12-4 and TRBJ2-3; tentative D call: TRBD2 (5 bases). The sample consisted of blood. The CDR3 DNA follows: TGTGCCAGCAGTTTCAGTAGCGTGAGTTCAGATACGCAGTATTTT. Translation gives CASSFSSVSSDTQYF.